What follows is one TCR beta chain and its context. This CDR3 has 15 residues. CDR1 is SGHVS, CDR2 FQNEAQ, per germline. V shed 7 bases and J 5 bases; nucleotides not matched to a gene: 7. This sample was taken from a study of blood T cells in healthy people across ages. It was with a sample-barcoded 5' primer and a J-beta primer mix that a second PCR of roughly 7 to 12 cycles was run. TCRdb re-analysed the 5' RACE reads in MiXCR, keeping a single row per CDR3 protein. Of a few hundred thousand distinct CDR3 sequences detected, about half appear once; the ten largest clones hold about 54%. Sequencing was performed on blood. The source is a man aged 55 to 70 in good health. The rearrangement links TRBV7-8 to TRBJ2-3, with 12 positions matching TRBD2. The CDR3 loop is CASTETSGRGDTQYF. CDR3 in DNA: TGTGCCAGCACTGAGACTAGCGGGAGAGGAGATACGCAGTATTTT.